This T cell receptor (beta chain) was identified during a study of blood T cell repertoires in COVID-19. Across the whole study: Whether acute or convalescent, the COVID-19 samples came from the United States, Italy and Spain. T cells, B-cell-depleted T cells, or PBMCs provided the cDNA or gDNA that served as material.

Original methodology: Reference gene primers were amplified, and this amplification served to estimate nucleated cell counts. Produced via immunoSEQ multiplex PCR; TCRdb's table is partial and in-frame only. The DNA was the basis for D and trimming; V, J and clone size are from that table. The sample lists 150,000 to 200,000 clones, roughly 93% seen once, with less than 2% in the top ten. Seattle cases were enrolled at active infection and followed longitudinally. This CDR3 spans 19 amino acids. From germline, CDR1 is LGHNA and CDR2 YSLEER. V lost 0 bases to trimming and J lost 6 bases; unmatched junction nucleotides: 14.

The V and J genes are TRBV4-3 and TRBJ1-6; 7 positions match TRBD1. Sequencing was performed on peripheral blood. This TCR derives from a woman aged 55-69 years with COVID-19, enrolled during active disease. CDR3 loop: CASSQDRSRTGNFNSPLHF. CDR3 DNA: TGCGCCAGCAGCCAAGATAGGAGCCGGACAGGAAACTTTAATTCACCCCTCCACTTT.